Detailed here is one TCR beta chain. As yet, its antigen is unknown. The PCR contained 60 Vbeta and 13 Jbeta primers. Some clones are missing from TCRdb's copy, which holds only in-frame ones; the method was immunoSEQ multiplex PCR. Altogether around 100,000 clones are present, about 80% being singletons, with the ten largest covering 2.5% to 3.5%. The sample belongs to a study of cytomegalovirus exposure and HLA in healthy donors. Trimming at V came to 8 bases and at J to 2 bases, leaving 9 bases not matched to a gene. The germline gives CDR1 MNHNS, CDR2 SASEGT. The CDR3 extends over 15 amino acids. Study results and limitations: Reportedly, cytomegalovirus status was diagnosed with high sensitivity and specificity.

The receptor comes from a young woman in good health and CMV-seropositive. V gene TRBV6-1 combines with J gene TRBJ2-3, with 8 positions matching TRBD2. Sequenced input: PBMCs. The CDR3 loop is CASEKSGRHTDTQYF. The DNA for the CDR3 is TGTGCCAGCGAGAAGAGCGGGAGACACACAGATACGCAGTATTTT.